This T cell receptor beta chain was documented in a study of T cell clusters in autoimmune cytopenias. Turning to the study itself: Healthy donor controls had a mean age of roughly 52 years and median age of roughly 64 years.

TRB was amplified by touch-down multiplex PCR, primer pools A and B combined. Following a re-call of the multiplex PCR reads, TCRdb has one entry per CDR3 protein and lacks DNA. The table gives 5,000 to 6,500 distinct CDR3 sequences; the top ten clones make up around half of it. Study results and caveats: Physiological T cell clusters of healthy donors were apparently absent in primary autoimmune cytopenia patients.

Notes on this clonotype: Antigen unknown.

TRB was amplified from around 0.25 ug of peripheral blood genomic DNA per sample. The CDR3 contains 13 residues. Germline V gives CDR1 MNHEY, CDR2 SVGEGT. Another study also made use of these data, one on T cell repertoires in aging, cancer and after chemotherapy. That study adds: Six age groups, ranging from 30 or younger to 70 or older, included the donors. Age-matched healthy donors had significantly more diverse, less clonal blood TCR repertoires than untreated cancer patients.

The chain recombines TRBV6-2 or TRBV6-3 with TRBJ2-5; the D call from TCRdb, TRBD1, cannot be confirmed without DNA. This receptor was obtained from a human donor in good health. Sequenced sample: peripheral blood. The CDR3 sequence is CASTPDSYGTQYF.